A selection of T cell receptor beta chains follows, all from one sample in a study of blood T cell repertoires in COVID-19. Sequencing was performed with immunoSEQ multiplex PCR; in TCRdb, only in-frame clones are kept and a portion is missing. The repertoire holds approximately 170,000 clones, with around 84% as singletons. The specimen sequenced was PBMCs or T cells enriched from blood (not recorded which). The receptors were sampled from a woman in her 50s who had recovered from COVID-19. The CDR3 runs from the conserved cysteine through the conserved F or W. The D gene is left open where the match is weak. Size tells how often a clone was seen (once, few, many) or the class of an expanded clone, and some rows leave it out.

j_gene: TRBJ1-6; v_gene: TRBV12-3/TRBV12-4; abundance: -; d_gene: TRBD1; CDR3aa: CASQGGRVSPLHF; CDR3nt: TGTGCCTCGCAGGGGGGCAGGGTTTCACCCCTCCACTTT
j_gene: TRBJ1-2; v_gene: TRBV6-1; abundance: -; d_gene: -; CDR3aa: CASSEWYSNSYGYTF; CDR3nt: TGTGCCAGCAGTGAATGGTACAGCAACAGCTATGGCTACACCTTC
j_gene: TRBJ1-1; v_gene: TRBV18; abundance: -; d_gene: -; CDR3aa: CASSPMTGMNTEAFF; CDR3nt: TGTGCCAGCTCACCGATGACAGGAATGAACACTGAAGCTTTCTTT
j_gene: TRBJ2-7; v_gene: TRBV25-1; abundance: once; d_gene: -; CDR3aa: CASSESGGFSYEQYF; CDR3nt: TGTGCCAGCAGTGAATCCGGCGGATTCTCCTACGAGCAGTACTTC
j_gene: TRBJ2-7; v_gene: TRBV9; abundance: -; d_gene: TRBD1; CDR3aa: CASSLDRAGHEQYF; CDR3nt: TGTGCCAGCAGCTTGGACAGGGCCGGGCACGAGCAGTACTTC
j_gene: TRBJ1-6; v_gene: TRBV7-9; abundance: -; d_gene: -; CDR3aa: CASSPAGGPNSPLHF; CDR3nt: TGTGCCAGCAGCCCTGCCGGCGGTCCCAACTCACCCCTCCACTTT
j_gene: TRBJ1-3; v_gene: TRBV5-5; abundance: -; d_gene: TRBD1; CDR3aa: CASSLGGDGNTIYF; CDR3nt: TGTGCCAGCAGCTTAGGGGGCGATGGAAACACCATATATTTT
j_gene: TRBJ2-1; v_gene: TRBV9; abundance: -; d_gene: TRBD2; CDR3aa: CASSGDRTSGYNEQFF; CDR3nt: TGTGCCAGCAGCGGGGACCGGACTAGCGGATACAATGAGCAGTTCTTC
j_gene: TRBJ1-1; v_gene: TRBV3-1/TRBV3-2; abundance: -; d_gene: TRBD1; CDR3aa: CASSLDRGKVNTEAFF; CDR3nt: TGTGCCAGCAGCCTCGACAGGGGGAAGGTAAACACTGAAGCTTTCTTT
j_gene: TRBJ1-5; v_gene: TRBV28; abundance: -; d_gene: TRBD1; CDR3aa: CASSLGGQGGYQPQHF; CDR3nt: TGTGCCAGCAGTTTGGGCGGACAGGGTGGGTATCAGCCCCAGCATTTT
j_gene: TRBJ2-7; v_gene: TRBV7-2; abundance: -; d_gene: -; CDR3aa: CASSSWTAPYEQYF; CDR3nt: TGTGCCAGCAGCTCATGGACAGCCCCCTACGAGCAGTACTTC
j_gene: TRBJ1-4; v_gene: TRBV5-1; abundance: -; d_gene: -; CDR3aa: CASSLEAGLGEKLFF; CDR3nt: TGCGCCAGCAGCTTGGAGGCAGGGCTGGGTGAAAAACTGTTTTTT
j_gene: TRBJ2-7; v_gene: TRBV7-3; abundance: -; d_gene: -; CDR3aa: CASSLGRGYEQYF; CDR3nt: TGTGCCAGCAGCTTAGGAAGGGGGTACGAGCAGTACTTC
j_gene: TRBJ1-2; v_gene: TRBV28; abundance: -; d_gene: -; CDR3aa: CASSLWGRAGGYTF; CDR3nt: TGTGCCAGCAGTTTATGGGGGAGGGCTGGTGGCTACACCTTC
j_gene: TRBJ1-5; v_gene: TRBV7-9; abundance: -; d_gene: -; CDR3aa: CASGGSQQPQHF; CDR3nt: TGTGCCAGCGGAGGGTCTCAACAGCCCCAGCATTTT
j_gene: TRBJ2-5; v_gene: TRBV12-3/TRBV12-4; abundance: -; d_gene: -; CDR3aa: CASSLGLAETQYF; CDR3nt: TGTGCCAGCAGTTTAGGGCTAGCGGAGACCCAGTACTTC
j_gene: TRBJ1-4; v_gene: TRBV15; abundance: once; d_gene: TRBD1; CDR3aa: CATSSQDRVNEKLFF; CDR3nt: TGTGCCACCAGCAGCCAGGACAGGGTTAACGAAAAACTGTTTTTT
j_gene: TRBJ1-1; v_gene: TRBV6-2/TRBV6-3; abundance: -; d_gene: -; CDR3aa: CASSYPPQGITEAFF; CDR3nt: TGTGCCAGCAGTTACCCACCCCAGGGGATCACTGAAGCTTTCTTT
j_gene: TRBJ2-5; v_gene: TRBV10-2; abundance: -; d_gene: TRBD2; CDR3aa: CASSGSRTSVETQYF; CDR3nt: TGCGCCAGCAGTGGAAGTAGGACTAGCGTAGAGACCCAGTACTTC
j_gene: TRBJ1-1; v_gene: TRBV19; abundance: -; d_gene: -; CDR3aa: CASSMSVFTEAFF; CDR3nt: TGTGCCAGTAGTATGTCGGTTTTCACTGAAGCTTTCTTT
j_gene: TRBJ2-6; v_gene: TRBV6-1; abundance: -; d_gene: -; CDR3aa: CASSGQRSSGANVLTF; CDR3nt: TGTGCCAGCAGTGGTCAACGGAGCTCTGGGGCCAACGTCCTGACTTTC
j_gene: TRBJ1-1; v_gene: TRBV18; abundance: -; d_gene: TRBD1; CDR3aa: CASSPGATGVPRNTEAFF; CDR3nt: TGTGCCAGCTCACCCGGGGCGACAGGGGTCCCCCGAAACACTGAAGCTTTCTTT
j_gene: TRBJ2-5; v_gene: TRBV19; abundance: -; d_gene: TRBD1; CDR3aa: CASSIDRELGETQYF; CDR3nt: TGTGCCAGTAGTATCGACAGGGAGTTAGGGGAGACCCAGTACTTC
j_gene: TRBJ1-3; v_gene: TRBV20-1; abundance: -; d_gene: -; CDR3aa: CSASISGRRFFSGNTIYF; CDR3nt: TGCAGTGCTAGTATTTCAGGTCGTCGCTTCTTCTCTGGAAACACCATATATTTT
j_gene: TRBJ2-3; v_gene: TRBV11-1; abundance: -; d_gene: TRBD2; CDR3aa: CASSFRGGTDTQYF; CDR3nt: TGTGCCAGCAGCTTTCGGGGGGGCACAGATACGCAGTATTTT
j_gene: TRBJ2-7; v_gene: TRBV12-2; abundance: -; d_gene: -; CDR3aa: CASRPRGLAARQYEQYF; CDR3nt: TGTGCAAGTCGCCCTAGGGGACTAGCGGCCCGTCAGTACGAGCAGTACTTC
j_gene: TRBJ1-1; v_gene: TRBV19; abundance: -; d_gene: -; CDR3aa: CASSWGGGMNTEAFF; CDR3nt: TGTGCCAGTAGTTGGGGGGGCGGAATGAACACTGAAGCTTTCTTT
j_gene: TRBJ1-2; v_gene: TRBV3-1/TRBV3-2; abundance: few; d_gene: TRBD1; CDR3aa: CASSGMTGAFRGYTF; CDR3nt: TGTGCCAGCAGCGGCATGACAGGGGCATTCCGGGGCTACACCTTC
j_gene: TRBJ2-6; v_gene: TRBV7-9; abundance: -; d_gene: -; CDR3aa: CASSPGGPGRYGANVLTF; CDR3nt: TGTGCCAGCAGCCCTGGGGGCCCCGGGCGTTATGGGGCCAACGTCCTGACTTTC
j_gene: TRBJ2-5; v_gene: TRBV2; abundance: -; d_gene: TRBD2; CDR3aa: CASSETSGGVSGETQYF; CDR3nt: TGTGCCAGCAGTGAAACTAGCGGGGGGGTGTCCGGAGAGACCCAGTACTTC
j_gene: TRBJ2-7; v_gene: TRBV25-1; abundance: -; d_gene: TRBD1; CDR3aa: CASRGQGAYEQYF; CDR3nt: TGTGCCAGCAGGGGACAGGGGGCATACGAGCAGTACTTC
j_gene: TRBJ1-6; v_gene: TRBV11-2; abundance: -; d_gene: TRBD1; CDR3aa: CASSIQGNSPLHF; CDR3nt: TGTGCCAGCAGCATACAGGGGAATTCACCCCTCCACTTT
j_gene: TRBJ1-1; v_gene: TRBV12-3/TRBV12-4; abundance: once; d_gene: -; CDR3aa: CASKDGANTEAFF; CDR3nt: TGTGCCAGCAAAGATGGGGCTAACACTGAAGCTTTCTTT
j_gene: TRBJ1-3; v_gene: TRBV5-4; abundance: few; d_gene: -; CDR3aa: CASSNHQALGGNTIYF; CDR3nt: TGTGCCAGCAGCAACCACCAGGCCTTAGGTGGAAACACCATATATTTT
j_gene: TRBJ2-5; v_gene: TRBV3-1/TRBV3-2; abundance: -; d_gene: -; CDR3aa: CASIPGGMGQKETQYF; CDR3nt: TGTGCCAGCATCCCGGGGGGGATGGGACAGAAAGAGACCCAGTACTTC
j_gene: TRBJ1-4; v_gene: TRBV2; abundance: -; d_gene: -; CDR3aa: CASCEGARAGNEKLFF; CDR3nt: TGTGCCAGCTGTGAAGGCGCGAGGGCTGGTAATGAAAAACTGTTTTTT
j_gene: TRBJ1-4; v_gene: TRBV28; abundance: -; d_gene: TRBD1; CDR3aa: CASRGQGGANEKLFF; CDR3nt: TGTGCCAGCAGGGGACAGGGAGGAGCTAATGAAAAACTGTTTTTT
j_gene: TRBJ2-3; v_gene: TRBV2; abundance: once; d_gene: TRBD2; CDR3aa: CASSRTSGGRRGSTDTQYF; CDR3nt: TGTGCCAGCAGCCGTACTAGCGGGGGACGACGAGGGAGCACAGATACGCAGTATTTT
j_gene: TRBJ1-2; v_gene: TRBV4-3; abundance: -; d_gene: -; CDR3aa: CASSQDLRPNLLYGYTF; CDR3nt: TGCGCCAGCAGCCAAGATTTGAGGCCTAACCTACTCTATGGCTACACCTTC
j_gene: TRBJ1-6; v_gene: TRBV7-9; abundance: few; d_gene: TRBD1; CDR3aa: CASSRDSGNSPLHF; CDR3nt: TGTGCCAGCAGCCGGGACAGCGGAAATTCACCCCTCCACTTT
j_gene: TRBJ1-3; v_gene: TRBV2; abundance: once; d_gene: TRBD1; CDR3aa: CASRRQASPQWPTGNSGNTIYF; CDR3nt: TGTGCCAGCAGGAGACAAGCCTCTCCACAATGGCCGACAGGGAACTCTGGAAACACCATATATTTT
j_gene: TRBJ1-4; v_gene: TRBV5-1; abundance: -; d_gene: -; CDR3aa: CASSLDGQSNEKLFF; CDR3nt: TGCGCCAGCAGCTTGGACGGACAGTCTAATGAAAAACTGTTTTTT
j_gene: TRBJ2-1; v_gene: TRBV18; abundance: -; d_gene: -; CDR3aa: CASSQDYLTQQFF; CDR3nt: TGTGCCAGCTCACAGGACTACCTAACCCAGCAGTTCTTC
j_gene: TRBJ1-1; v_gene: TRBV28; abundance: -; d_gene: TRBD1; CDR3aa: CASNYGDRGLSEAFF; CDR3nt: TGTGCCAGCAATTACGGTGACAGGGGGCTATCTGAAGCTTTCTTT
j_gene: TRBJ1-3; v_gene: TRBV25-1; abundance: once; d_gene: -; CDR3aa: CASSAAGNSRNTIYF; CDR3nt: TGTGCCAGCAGCGCTGCAGGGAATAGCAGAAACACCATATATTTT
j_gene: TRBJ2-7; v_gene: TRBV7-9; abundance: -; d_gene: -; CDR3aa: CASSFTGTEQYF; CDR3nt: TGTGCCAGCAGCTTCACAGGAACCGAGCAGTACTTC
j_gene: TRBJ1-5; v_gene: TRBV10-3; abundance: -; d_gene: -; CDR3aa: CAISEAGNQPQHF; CDR3nt: TGTGCCATCAGTGAAGCAGGGAATCAGCCCCAGCATTTT
j_gene: TRBJ2-1; v_gene: TRBV2; abundance: -; d_gene: TRBD2; CDR3aa: CASREDSGGNNEQFF; CDR3nt: TGTGCCAGCAGAGAGGACAGCGGGGGTAACAATGAGCAGTTCTTC
j_gene: TRBJ1-1; v_gene: TRBV18; abundance: -; d_gene: -; CDR3aa: CASSPRENTEAFF; CDR3nt: TGTGCCAGCTCACCCCGGGAGAACACTGAAGCTTTCTTT
j_gene: TRBJ1-2; v_gene: TRBV3-1/TRBV3-2; abundance: -; d_gene: -; CDR3aa: CASSQDRGYGYTF; CDR3nt: TGTGCCAGCAGCCAAGACAGGGGCTATGGCTACACCTTC
j_gene: TRBJ1-1; v_gene: TRBV6-5; abundance: -; d_gene: TRBD1; CDR3aa: CASSSVRQGIGTEAFF; CDR3nt: TGTGCCAGCAGTTCCGTAAGACAGGGGATCGGAACTGAAGCTTTCTTT
j_gene: TRBJ1-2; v_gene: TRBV29-1; abundance: -; d_gene: TRBD1; CDR3aa: CSVETAGGLFYGYTF; CDR3nt: TGCAGCGTTGAAACGGCAGGGGGGCTTTTTTATGGCTACACCTTC
j_gene: TRBJ2-1; v_gene: TRBV6-5; abundance: -; d_gene: TRBD2; CDR3aa: CASRPAGVYYNEQFF; CDR3nt: TGTGCCAGCAGACCAGCGGGAGTCTATTACAATGAGCAGTTCTTC
j_gene: TRBJ1-1; v_gene: TRBV5-1; abundance: few; d_gene: -; CDR3aa: CASSFGSSRREAFF; CDR3nt: TGCGCCAGCAGCTTTGGGAGTTCTAGGAGAGAAGCTTTCTTT
j_gene: TRBJ1-2; v_gene: TRBV29-1; abundance: -; d_gene: -; CDR3aa: CSVVRGDYGYTF; CDR3nt: TGCAGCGTTGTCAGGGGCGACTATGGCTACACCTTC
j_gene: TRBJ1-1; v_gene: TRBV28; abundance: -; d_gene: -; CDR3aa: CASSQRDILKAAGVAFF; CDR3nt: TGTGCCAGCAGTCAGAGGGACATTTTAAAGGCAGCAGGTGTAGCTTTCTTT
j_gene: TRBJ1-6; v_gene: TRBV7-9; abundance: -; d_gene: TRBD1; CDR3aa: CASGPGGTGNSPLHF; CDR3nt: TGTGCCAGCGGCCCAGGGGGGACAGGCAATTCACCCCTCCACTTT
j_gene: TRBJ1-1; v_gene: TRBV2; abundance: -; d_gene: -; CDR3aa: CASSEVMNTEAFF; CDR3nt: TGTGCCAGCAGTGAAGTTATGAACACTGAAGCTTTCTTT
j_gene: TRBJ1-5; v_gene: TRBV3-1/TRBV3-2; abundance: once; d_gene: TRBD1; CDR3aa: CASSQGSGQGVQPQHF; CDR3nt: TGTGCCAGCAGCCAAGGGTCGGGACAGGGGGTTCAGCCCCAGCATTTT
j_gene: TRBJ2-7; v_gene: TRBV19; abundance: many; d_gene: -; CDR3aa: CASSIEATASYEQYF; CDR3nt: TGTGCCAGTAGTATTGAGGCGACAGCCTCCTACGAGCAGTACTTC